This T cell receptor (beta chain) was captured in a study of blood T cell repertoires in COVID-19. Across the study: PBMCs, B-cell-depleted T cells, or T cells were the source of the cDNA or gDNA that made up the material.

Profiled with immunoSEQ multiplex PCR; TCRdb holds only in-frame clones, not every one. This sample yields about 37,000 clones, of which around 84% are seen a single time; 50% to 70% belongs to the top ten. This clone has only one observation. V was pared by 4 bases and J by 1 base, with 10 bases between. This CDR3 contains 14 residues. Germline-derived CDR1 and CDR2 are SNHLY and FYNNEI. This TCR derives from a man aged 70-80 years with acute or convalescent COVID-19. The chain has TRBV2 and TRBJ1-2; D is unclear. The sample consisted of peripheral blood. The CDR3 DNA is TGTGCCAGCAGTGCAATACAGTATAACTATGGCTACACCTTC. Amino acid sequence: CASSAIQYNYGYTF.